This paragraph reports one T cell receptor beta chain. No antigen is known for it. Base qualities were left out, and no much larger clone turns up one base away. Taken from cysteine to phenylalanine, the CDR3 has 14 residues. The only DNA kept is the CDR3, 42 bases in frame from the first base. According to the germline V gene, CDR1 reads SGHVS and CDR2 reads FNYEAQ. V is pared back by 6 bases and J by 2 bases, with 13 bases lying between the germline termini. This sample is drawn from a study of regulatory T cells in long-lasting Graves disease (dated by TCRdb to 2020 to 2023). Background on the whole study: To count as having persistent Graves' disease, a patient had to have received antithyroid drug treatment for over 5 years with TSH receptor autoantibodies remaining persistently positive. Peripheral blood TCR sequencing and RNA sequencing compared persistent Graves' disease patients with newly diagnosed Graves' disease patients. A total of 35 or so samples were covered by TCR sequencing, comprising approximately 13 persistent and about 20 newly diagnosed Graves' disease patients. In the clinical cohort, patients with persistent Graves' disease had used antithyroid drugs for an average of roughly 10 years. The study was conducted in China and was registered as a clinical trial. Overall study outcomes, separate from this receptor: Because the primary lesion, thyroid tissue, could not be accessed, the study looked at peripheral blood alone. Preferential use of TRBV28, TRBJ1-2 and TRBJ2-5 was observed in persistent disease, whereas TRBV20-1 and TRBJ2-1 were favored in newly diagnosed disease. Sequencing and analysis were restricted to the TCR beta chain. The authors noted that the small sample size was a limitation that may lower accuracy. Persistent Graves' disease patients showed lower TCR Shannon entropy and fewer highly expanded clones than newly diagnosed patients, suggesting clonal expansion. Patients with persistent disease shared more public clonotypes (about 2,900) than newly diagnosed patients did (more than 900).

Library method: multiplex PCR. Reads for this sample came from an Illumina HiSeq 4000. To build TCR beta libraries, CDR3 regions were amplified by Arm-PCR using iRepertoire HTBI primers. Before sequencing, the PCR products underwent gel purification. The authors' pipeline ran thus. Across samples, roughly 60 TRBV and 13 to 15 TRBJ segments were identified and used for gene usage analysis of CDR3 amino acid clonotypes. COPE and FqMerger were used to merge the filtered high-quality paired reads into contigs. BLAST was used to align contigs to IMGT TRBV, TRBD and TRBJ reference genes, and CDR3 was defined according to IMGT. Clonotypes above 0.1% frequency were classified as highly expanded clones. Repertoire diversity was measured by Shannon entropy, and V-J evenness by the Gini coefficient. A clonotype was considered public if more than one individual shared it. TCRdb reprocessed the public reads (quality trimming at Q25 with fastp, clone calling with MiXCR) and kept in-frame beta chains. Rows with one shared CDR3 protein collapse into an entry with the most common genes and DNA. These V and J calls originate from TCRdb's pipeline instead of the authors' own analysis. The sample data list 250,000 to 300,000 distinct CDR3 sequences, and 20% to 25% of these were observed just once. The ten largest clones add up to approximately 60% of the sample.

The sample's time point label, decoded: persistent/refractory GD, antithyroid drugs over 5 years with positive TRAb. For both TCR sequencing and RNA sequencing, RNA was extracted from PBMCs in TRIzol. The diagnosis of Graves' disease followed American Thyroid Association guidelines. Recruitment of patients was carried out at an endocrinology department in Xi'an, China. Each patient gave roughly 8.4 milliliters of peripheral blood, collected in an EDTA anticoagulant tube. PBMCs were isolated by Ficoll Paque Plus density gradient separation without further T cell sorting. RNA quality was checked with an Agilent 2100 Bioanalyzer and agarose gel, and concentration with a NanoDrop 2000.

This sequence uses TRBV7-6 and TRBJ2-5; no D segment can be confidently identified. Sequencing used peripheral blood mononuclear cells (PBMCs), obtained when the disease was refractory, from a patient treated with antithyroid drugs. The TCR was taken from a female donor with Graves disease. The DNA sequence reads TGTGCCAGCAGACAAACAAACGGTCAAGAGACCCAGTACTTC. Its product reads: CASRQTNGQETQYF.